Below are 15 T cell receptor beta chains sequenced from a single sample in a study of blood T cell repertoires in COVID-19 (dated by TCRdb to between 2020 and 2021). The method was the immunoSEQ multiplex PCR assay. Imported from immuneACCESS, the table was reduced by TCRdb to in-frame sequences with V and J called. These copies leave out some clones; in studies compared against another copy, an unresolved V gene accounts for under half, and the cause of the remainder is not known. In this sample the table shows under 400,000 clones, about 87% of which occur a single time. The ten largest clonotypes hold 8% to 13% of the sample. Sequencing was carried out using peripheral blood. These receptors were obtained from a woman in her twenties or thirties with COVID-19, enrolled during active disease.

The chain carries TRBV2 and TRBJ2-1, with 8 bases identical to TRBD2. The CDR3 totals 15 residues. CDR1 and CDR2 (germline): SNHLY, FYNNEI. V shed 5 bases and J 2 bases; nucleotides not matched to a gene: 5. The CDR3 sequence is CASSFTSGAYNEQFF. CDR3 sequence (DNA): TGTGCCAGCAGTTTCACTAGCGGTGCCTACAATGAGCAGTTCTTC.

The chain joins TRBV5-4 to TRBJ1-1; 8 bases map to TRBD1. Germline CDR1 reads SGHNT; CDR2 reads YYREEE (reference sequence). The V gene end was trimmed by 0 bases and the J gene end by 4 bases; junction bases not matched to a gene: 2. The length of the CDR3 is 14 residues. The CDR3 loop is CASSLGQGFTEAFF. CDR3 DNA: TGTGCCAGCAGCTTGGGACAGGGGTTCACTGAAGCTTTCTTT.

The CDR3 is CASSVGPGEGGGELFF. DNA for the CDR3: TGTGCCAGCAGCGTAGGTCCGGGAGAAGGTGGCGGGGAGCTGTTTTTT. The chain links TRBV9 to TRBJ2-2, with D possibly TRBD2 on 6 matching bases. Germline V gives CDR1 SGDLS, CDR2 YYNGEE. V was clipped by 0 bases and J by 7 bases, with 16 bases between them. The CDR3 is 16 residues long. The full variable domain, in which reference TRBV9 and TRBJ2-2 provide the parts outside the CDR3, is DSGVTQTPKHLITATGQRVTLRCSPRSGDLSVYWYQQSLDQGLQFLIQYYNGEERAKGNILERFSAQQFPDLHSELNLSSLELGDSALYFCASSVGPGEGGGELFFGEGSRLTVL.

CDR3 DNA sequence: TGTGCCAGCAGCCTTCTCCTCTTTGTACGGGAGAGGTACACCGGGGAGCTGTTTTTT. Translating it yields CASSLLLFVRERYTGELFF. The V call is TRBV28, the J call TRBJ2-2; D possibly corresponds to TRBD2 (6 bases). Between the trimmed V and J ends, which lost 6 bases and 3 bases, there was a span of 26 bases. Germline V gene lookup returns CDR1 MDHEN and CDR2 SYDVKM. This CDR3 spans 19 amino acids.

The chain links TRBV5-1 to TRBJ1-1, with 8 bases matching TRBD1. The CDR3 covers 15 residues. Germline assignment: CDR1 SGHRS and CDR2 YFSETQ. J lost 2 bases, V lost 0 bases, and 3 bases had no gene match. The CDR3, as DNA: TGCGCCAGCAGCTTGGGACAGGGGCTTAACACTGAAGCTTTCTTT. Protein sequence: CASSLGQGLNTEAFF.

The genes are TRBV4-1 and TRBJ2-7; D is unclear. CDR1 and CDR2 (germline): MGHRA, YSYEKL. Trimming removed 6 bases from V and 0 bases from J, with 9 bases in between. The CDR3 has 13 residues. This CDR3 is CASSERDSYEQYF. The CDR3 coding sequence is TGCGCCAGCAGTGAGCGAGACTCCTACGAGCAGTACTTC.

The chain employs TRBV19 and TRBJ2-7, with 11 bases matching TRBD2. V gave up 7 bases and J gave up 2 bases; unmatched junction bases: 4. Germline V gives CDR1 LNHDA, CDR2 SQIVND (reference sequence). CDR3 length: 14 residues. The CDR3 loop is CASTPSGRPYEQYF. In nucleotides, the CDR3 is TGTGCCAGTACACCTAGCGGGAGGCCCTACGAGCAGTACTTC. The full variable domain, with the rest looked up from reference TRBV19 and TRBJ2-7, is DGGITQSPKYLFRKEGQNVTLSCEQNLNHDAMYWYRQDPGQGLRLIYYSQIVNDFQKGDIAEGYSVSREKKESFPLTVTSAQKNPTAFYLCASTPSGRPYEQYFGPGTRLTVT.

J is TRBJ2-7 and V is TRBV5-1, with D tentatively TRBD1 (6 bases). Germline values: CDR1 SGHRS, CDR2 YFSETQ. V was pared by 2 bases and J by 3 bases, with 12 bases between. The CDR3 loop spans 14 amino acids. CDR3 loop: CASSFGTSNYEQYF. The CDR3 DNA is TGCGCCAGCAGCTTCGGGACAAGCAACTACGAGCAGTACTTC.

The CDR3 loop reads CASNPGLASTGELFF. DNA for the CDR3: TGCGCCAGCAATCCGGGACTAGCGAGCACCGGGGAGCTGTTTTTT. The chain is built from TRBV5-1 and TRBJ2-2; 10 bases are shared with TRBD2. The CDR3 extends over 15 amino acids. Germline V gene data show CDR1 as SGHRS and CDR2 as YFSETQ. After removal of 6 bases from V and 4 bases from J, the junction contained 6 bases not matched to a gene.

A single count supports this clone. The gene calls are TRBV5-1 and TRBJ2-5; 10 bases agree with TRBD2. J was trimmed by 5 bases and V by 2 bases; bases with no gene match: 12. This CDR3 comprises 17 residues. Germline V CDR1 and CDR2: SGHRS, YFSETQ. This CDR3 reads CASSFQPQGAGGETQYF. CDR3 DNA: TGCGCCAGCAGCTTCCAACCCCAGGGAGCGGGAGGGGAGACCCAGTACTTC.

The rearrangement uses TRBV4-2 and TRBJ2-2; 9 bases match TRBD1. CDR1 and CDR2 from the germline V gene are LGHNA and YNFKEQ. The J segment lost 1 base and the V segment lost 6 bases, leaving 9 bases of the junction unmatched. The CDR3 runs to 17 residues. In nucleotides, the CDR3 is TGTGCCAGCAGTCATATGCCGGGACAGGGGAACACCGGGGAGCTGTTTTTT. This encodes CASSHMPGQGNTGELFF.

The rearrangement links TRBV9 to TRBJ2-1, with TRBD2 matching over 10 bases. The J segment lost 2 bases and the V segment lost 0 bases, leaving 5 bases of the junction unmatched. Germline V CDR1 and CDR2: SGDLS, YYNGEE. The CDR3 totals 17 residues. CDR3 region: CASSVETSGFTYNEQFF. DNA for the CDR3: TGTGCCAGCAGCGTAGAGACTAGCGGGTTCACCTACAATGAGCAGTTCTTC.

This chain links TRBV6-4 with TRBJ2-3; 7 nucleotides agree with TRBD2. With 3 bases clipped from V and 2 bases from J, the junction kept 8 bases outside the gene matches. The length of the CDR3 is 16 residues. CDR1 and CDR2 from the germline V gene are MRHNA and SNTAGT. CDR3 region: CASSEFVTSDTDTQYF. The DNA for the CDR3 is TGTGCCAGCAGTGAGTTTGTCACTAGCGACACAGATACGCAGTATTTT.

This chain joins TRBV4-1 and TRBJ2-5, with 10 bases lining up with TRBD2. The ends lost 4 bases at V and 5 bases at J; junction bases unmatched: 7. The CDR3 runs 15 residues. Germline V lookup: CDR1 MGHRA, CDR2 YSYEKL. CDR3 nucleotide sequence: TGCGCCAGCAGCCCCCTAGCGGGAGTCTGGGAGACCCAGTACTTC. Translating it yields CASSPLAGVWETQYF.

The rearrangement links TRBV15 to TRBJ2-3; 14 bases are shared with TRBD2. J was trimmed by 5 bases and V by 3 bases; bases with no gene match: 4. CDR3 length equals 16 residues. CDR1 LNHNV and CDR2 YYDKDF come from the germline V gene (reference sequence). The CDR3 region has the DNA TGTGCCACCAGCAGGACTAGCGGGAGGGCCGGAGATACGCAGTATTTT. It is translated as CATSRTSGRAGDTQYF.